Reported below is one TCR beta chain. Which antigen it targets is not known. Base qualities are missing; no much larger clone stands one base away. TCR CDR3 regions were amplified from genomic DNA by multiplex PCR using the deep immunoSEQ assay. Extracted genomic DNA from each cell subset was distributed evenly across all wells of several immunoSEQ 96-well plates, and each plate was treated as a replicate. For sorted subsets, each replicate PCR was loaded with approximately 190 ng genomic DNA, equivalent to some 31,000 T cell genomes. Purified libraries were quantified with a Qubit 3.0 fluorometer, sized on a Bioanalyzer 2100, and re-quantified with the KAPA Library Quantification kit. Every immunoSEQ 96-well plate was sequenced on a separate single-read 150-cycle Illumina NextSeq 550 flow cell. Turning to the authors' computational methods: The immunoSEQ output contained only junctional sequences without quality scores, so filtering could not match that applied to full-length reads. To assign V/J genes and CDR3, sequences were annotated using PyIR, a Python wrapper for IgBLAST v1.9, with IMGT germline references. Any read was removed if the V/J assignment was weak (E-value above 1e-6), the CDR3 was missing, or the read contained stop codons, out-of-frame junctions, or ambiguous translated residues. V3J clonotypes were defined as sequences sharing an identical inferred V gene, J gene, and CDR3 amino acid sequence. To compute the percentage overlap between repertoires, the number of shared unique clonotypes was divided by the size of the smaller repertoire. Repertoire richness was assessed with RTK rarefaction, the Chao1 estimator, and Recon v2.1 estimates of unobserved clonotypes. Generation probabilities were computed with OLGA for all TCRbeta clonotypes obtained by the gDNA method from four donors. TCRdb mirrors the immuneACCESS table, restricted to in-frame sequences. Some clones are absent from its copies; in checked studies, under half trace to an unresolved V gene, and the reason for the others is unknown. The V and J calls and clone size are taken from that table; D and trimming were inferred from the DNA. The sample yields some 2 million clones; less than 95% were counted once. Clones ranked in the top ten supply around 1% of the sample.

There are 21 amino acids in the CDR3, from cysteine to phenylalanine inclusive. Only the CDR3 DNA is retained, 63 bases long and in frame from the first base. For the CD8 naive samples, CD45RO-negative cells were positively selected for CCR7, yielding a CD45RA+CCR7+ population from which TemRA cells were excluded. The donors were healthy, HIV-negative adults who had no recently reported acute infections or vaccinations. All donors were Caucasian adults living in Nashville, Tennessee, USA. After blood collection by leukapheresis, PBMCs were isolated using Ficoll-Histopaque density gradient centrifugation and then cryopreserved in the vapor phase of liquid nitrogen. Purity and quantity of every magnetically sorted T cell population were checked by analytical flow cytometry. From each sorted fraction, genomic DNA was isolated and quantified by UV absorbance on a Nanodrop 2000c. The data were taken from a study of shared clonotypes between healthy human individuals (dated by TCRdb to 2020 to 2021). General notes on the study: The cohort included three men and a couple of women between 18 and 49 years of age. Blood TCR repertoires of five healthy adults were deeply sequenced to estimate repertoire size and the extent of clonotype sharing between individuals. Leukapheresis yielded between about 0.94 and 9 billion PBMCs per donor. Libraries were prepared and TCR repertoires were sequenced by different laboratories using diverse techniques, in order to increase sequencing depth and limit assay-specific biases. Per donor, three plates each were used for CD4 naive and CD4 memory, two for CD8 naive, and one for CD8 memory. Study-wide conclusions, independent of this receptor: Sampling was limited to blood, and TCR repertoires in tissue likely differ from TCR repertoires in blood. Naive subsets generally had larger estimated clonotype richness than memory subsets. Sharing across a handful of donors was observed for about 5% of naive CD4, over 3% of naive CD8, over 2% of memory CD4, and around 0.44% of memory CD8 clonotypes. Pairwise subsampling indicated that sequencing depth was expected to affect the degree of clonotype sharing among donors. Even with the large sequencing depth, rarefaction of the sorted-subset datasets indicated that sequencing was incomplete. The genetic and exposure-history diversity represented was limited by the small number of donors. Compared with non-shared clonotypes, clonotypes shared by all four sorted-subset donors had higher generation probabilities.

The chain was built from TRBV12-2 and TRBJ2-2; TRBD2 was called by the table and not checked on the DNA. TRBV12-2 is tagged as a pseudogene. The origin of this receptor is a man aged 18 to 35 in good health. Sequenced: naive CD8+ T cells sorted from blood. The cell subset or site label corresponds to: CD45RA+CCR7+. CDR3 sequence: CASRLKSPPRLAGVYTGELFF. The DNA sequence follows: TGTGCAAGTCGCTTAAAGTCGCCACCCCGGTTGGCGGGAGTATACACCGGGGAGCTGTTTTTT.